The clone carrying this T cell receptor beta chain was picked up many times. One entry per CDR3 protein results from TCRdb running MiXCR on the 5' RACE reads. Of 29,000 or so distinct CDR3 sequences in the sample, around 5% were seen once. The data belong to a study of T cells after yellow fever vaccination. Germline CDR1 reads SQVTM; CDR2 reads ANQGSEA. The CDR3 has 14 residues. V gave up 4 bases and J gave up 1 base, with 13 bases separating them. The sample consisted of CD8+ T cells sorted from PBMCs, taken 10 days after the yellow fever booster vaccination. This receptor was obtained from a man aged 25 to 40 who received the YFV17D yellow fever vaccine. The chain recombines TRBV29-1 with TRBJ2-5; maybe TRBD2 (7 bases). The CDR3 sequence: CSVGEGVSQETQYF. CDR3 coding DNA: TGCAGCGTTGGGGAGGGGGTTAGCCAAGAGACCCAGTACTTC.